The 19 T cell receptor beta chains below come from one sample, sequenced in a study of type 1 regulatory T cells. From the reads, TCRdb called clonotypes with MiXCR, one entry per CDR3 protein. The data show roughly 60,000 distinct CDR3 sequences, with 62% seen just once and approximately 1.8% held by the top ten. These receptors' antigens are unknown. The material sequenced was cultured non-Tr1 T cells, either the whole culture or a sorted T cell fraction (not recorded which). The receptors stem from a human donor in good health.

This clonotype was seen more than once but under ten times. The chain recombines TRBV5-1 with TRBJ2-5; D unresolved. This CDR3 region has 12 residues. With 0 bases removed from V and 5 bases from J, the gap between germline ends came to 5 bases. Germline CDR1 is SGHRS and CDR2 is YFSETQ. The chain's CDR3 is CASSLVSETQYF. The CDR3 DNA follows: TGCGCCAGCAGCTTGGTTTCTGAGACCCAGTACTTC.

V gene TRBV20-1 combines with J gene TRBJ2-3; D uncertain. The germline CDR1 and CDR2 sequences are DFQATT and SNEGSKA (reference sequence). The CDR3 consists of 15 residues. V was pared by 5 bases and J by 2 bases, with 17 bases between. The CDR3 DNA reads as TGCAGTGCTTTACCTTCCAATAGGTTCACAGATACGCAGTATTTT. Amino acids: CSALPSNRFTDTQYF.

V usage is TRBV5-1 and J usage is TRBJ2-1, with 13 bases lining up with TRBD2. Trimming at V came to 4 bases and at J to 5 bases, leaving 12 bases not matched to a gene. The CDR3 is made up of 18 amino acids. CDR1 and CDR2 from the germline V gene are SGHRS and YFSETQ. CDR3 sequence: CASSPGLAGVQANNEQFF. CDR3 DNA sequence: TGCGCCAGCAGCCCTGGACTAGCGGGAGTCCAAGCCAACAATGAGCAGTTCTTC. Full variable domain (remainder filled in from reference TRBV5-1 and TRBJ2-1): KAGVTQTPRYLIKTRGQQVTLSCSPISGHRSVSWYQQTPGQGLQFLFEYFSETQRNKGNFPGRFSGRQFSNSRSEMNVSTLELGDSALYLCASSPGLAGVQANNEQFFGPGTRLTVL.

The rearrangement uses TRBV20-1 and TRBJ2-7; tentative D call: TRBD2 (6 bases). The V gene's germline CDR1 is DFQATT and CDR2 SNEGSKA (reference sequence). V lost 5 bases, J lost 3 bases, and 14 bases lay in between. This CDR3 has 13 amino acids. The CDR3 sequence is CSAESGFLYEQYF. Written as DNA, the CDR3 is TGCAGTGCTGAAAGCGGGTTTCTCTACGAGCAGTACTTC.

The chain joins TRBV6-1 to TRBJ1-5; possibly TRBD1 for D (6 bases). The ends were cut back, 2 bases at V and 7 bases at J, with 15 bases in the middle. Germline CDR1 and CDR2: MNHNS and SASEGT. CDR3 length equals 15 residues. The CDR3 sequence is CASSESRGVGQPQHF. The CDR3, as DNA: TGTGCCAGCAGTGAAAGCAGGGGCGTGGGGCAGCCCCAGCATTTT.

The J gene is TRBJ2-7, the V gene TRBV15, with D unclear. This CDR3 contains 13 residues. CDR1 and CDR2 from the germline V gene are LNHNV and YYDKDF (reference sequence). The V end was cut by 0 bases, the J end by 7 bases, with 10 bases between. CDR3: CATSRDRLREQYF. The DNA of the CDR3 is TGTGCCACCAGCAGAGATCGACTCAGGGAGCAGTACTTC. Supplemented by reference TRBV15 and TRBJ2-7, the full variable domain reads DAMVIQNPRYQVTQFGKPVTLSCSQTLNHNVMYWYQQKSSQAPKLLFHYYDKDFNNEADTPDNFQSRRPNTSFCFLDIRSPGLGDTAMYLCATSRDRLREQYFGPGTRLTVT.

J is TRBJ2-5 and V is TRBV12-2; the table calls TRBD2, which could not be checked here. TRBV12-2 is shown as a pseudogene. The CDR3 length is 19 residues. This CDR3 reads CASRSSLPGRALRKETQYF. For the CDR3, the DNA is TGTGCAAGTCGCTCCTCATTGCCGGGGAGGGCCTTACGAAAAGAGACCCAGTACTTC.

This chain uses TRBV12-3 or TRBV12-4 with TRBJ1-5; 7 positions match TRBD1. This CDR3 contains 14 residues. Trimming took 4 bases from V and 4 from J; bases not matched to a gene: 4. This CDR3 reads CASSWTGPNQPQHF. The CDR3 nucleotides read TGTGCCAGCAGTTGGACAGGACCTAATCAGCCCCAGCATTTT.

The rearrangement joins TRBV20-1 to TRBJ1-2, with 8 bases fitting TRBD1. This CDR3 comprises 16 residues. Germline lookup yields CDR1 DFQATT and CDR2 SNEGSKA (reference sequence). J gave up 2 bases and V 6 bases, and 14 bases lay outside the gene matches. The CDR3 spells CSAGVLTGEGNYGYTF. CDR3 nucleotide sequence: TGCAGTGCCGGAGTCCTGACAGGGGAGGGGAACTATGGCTACACCTTC.

The CDR3 coding sequence is TGCAGCGCCCAACTAGCGGAGTACGAGCAGTACTTC. Its protein product is CSAQLAEYEQYF. The chain is built from TRBV20-1 and TRBJ2-7; 8 bases map to TRBD2. Germline V CDR1 and CDR2: DFQATT, SNEGSKA (reference sequence). This CDR3 contains 12 residues.

This clonotype was seen only a few times. The gene calls are TRBV7-9 and TRBJ2-3; tentative D call: TRBD1 (6 bases). V was clipped by 4 bases and J by 7 bases, with 21 bases between them. The CDR3 loop spans 16 amino acids. Germline V CDR1 and CDR2: SEHNR, FQNEAQ (reference sequence). Written as DNA, the CDR3 is TGTGCCAGCAGCTCCTCCTCCTACAGGGAAAGGAATACGCAGTATTTT. It translates to CASSSSSYRERNTQYF.

The chain employs TRBV5-1 and TRBJ1-1; the D is unclear. V lost 0 bases to trimming and J lost 0 bases, with 9 bases between them. Germline CDR1 SGHRS, CDR2 YFSETQ. This CDR3 region has 15 residues. CDR3 in amino acids: CASSLGVALNTEAFF. The DNA of the CDR3 is TGCGCCAGCAGCTTGGGGGTTGCGCTGAACACTGAAGCTTTCTTT.

The CDR3 DNA reads TGTGCCATCAGTTTAGATAATCAGCCCCAGCATTTT. Translated: CAISLDNQPQHF. The gene calls are TRBV10-3 and TRBJ1-5; the D is unclear. CDR1 is ENHRY, CDR2 SYGVKD, per germline. Trimming took off 5 bases at V and 4 bases at J, with 6 bases between the two ends. The length of the CDR3 is 12 residues.

This sequence joins TRBV5-5 and TRBJ1-4; 7 nucleotides agree with TRBD1. The CDR3 extends over 15 amino acids. Germline V lookup: CDR1 SGHKS, CDR2 YYEKEE (reference sequence). V trimming: 4 bases; J trimming: 0 bases; junction bases outside the gene matches: 3. CDR3 in amino acids: CASSKGTATNEKLFF. The CDR3 DNA is TGTGCCAGCAGCAAGGGGACAGCAACTAATGAAAAACTGTTTTTT. Together with reference TRBV5-5 and TRBJ1-4, the CDR3 gives the full variable domain: DAGVTQSPTHLIKTRGQQVTLRCSPISGHKSVSWYQQVLGQGPQFIFQYYEKEERGRGNFPDRFSARQFPNYSSELNVNALLLGDSALYLCASSKGTATNEKLFFGSGTQLSVL.

The chain joins TRBV25-1 to TRBJ2-7; 9 bases align to TRBD2. CDR3 length equals 14 residues. V lost 6 bases and J lost 3; bases outside the gene matches: 6. Per germline, CDR1 MGHDK and CDR2 SYGVNS. The CDR3 sequence: CASRRAGGVYEQYF. The CDR3 coding sequence is TGTGCCAGCAGGAGAGCGGGAGGCGTCTACGAGCAGTACTTC.

The rearrangement uses TRBV7-2 and TRBJ2-3; D gene unclear. V was trimmed by 0 bases and J by 2 bases, leaving 9 bases between them. CDR3 size: 15 residues. Germline CDR1 reads SGHTA; CDR2 reads FQGNSA. As DNA, the CDR3 is TGTGCCAGCAGCTTAGCGCCCCAGCTCACAGATACGCAGTATTTT. Amino acid sequence: CASSLAPQLTDTQYF. Using reference TRBV7-2 and TRBJ2-3 for the parts outside the CDR3, the full variable domain is GAGVSQSPSNKVTEKGKDVELRCDPISGHTALYWYRQSLGQGLEFLIYFQGNSAPDKSGLPSDRFSAERTGGSVSTLTIQRTQQEDSAVYLCASSLAPQLTDTQYFGPGTRLTVL.

The chain carries TRBV7-2 and TRBJ2-1; the D gene is possibly TRBD1 (6 bases). V lost 4 bases and J lost 4, with 11 bases in between. Looked up from germline, CDR1 is SGHTA and CDR2 is FQGNSA. The CDR3 loop spans 14 amino acids. CDR3: CASSSGVRYNEQFF. The CDR3 DNA reads as TGTGCCAGCAGCTCAGGGGTCCGATACAATGAGCAGTTCTTC.

This chain connects TRBV20-1 to TRBJ2-5; D is unresolved. CDR1 DFQATT and CDR2 SNEGSKA come from the germline V gene (reference sequence). This CDR3 has 13 residues. The ends were cut back, 0 bases at V and 5 bases at J, with 10 bases in the middle. The CDR3 here is CSAREETGETQYF. The CDR3 nucleotides are TGCAGTGCTAGAGAGGAAACCGGGGAGACCCAGTACTTC.

The rearrangement links TRBV12-3 or TRBV12-4 to TRBJ2-2, with D possibly being TRBD1 (6 bases). V was trimmed by 4 bases and J by 5 bases, leaving 11 bases between them. The CDR3 is made up of 14 amino acids. CDR3: CASSSGVGTGELFF. CDR3 bases: TGTGCCAGCAGTTCAGGGGTGGGAACCGGGGAGCTGTTTTTT.